This T cell receptor (beta chain) was captured in a study of PD-1 blockade in classical Hodgkin lymphoma. Produced via immunoSEQ multiplex PCR; TCRdb's table is partial and in-frame only. The repertoire includes over 80,000 clones, roughly 90% of them detected once, and 2.8% sits in the top ten. About this clone itself: Its antigen remains unidentified.

Whole-study findings and limits: Complete responders' diversity at baseline resembled that of newly diagnosed patients. CD4+ TCR diversity, unlike CD8+, climbed significantly by C4D1.

Relapse after autologous stem cell transplantation occurred in every patient, and brentuximab vedotin exposure varied. CDR3 length: 14 amino acids. The V gene lost 8 bases and the J gene lost 0 bases, with 12 bases spanning the gap. CDR1 and CDR2 (germline): WNHNN, SYGVQD (reference sequence). The TCR originated in a human donor with classical Hodgkin lymphoma. The genes are TRBV10-1 and TRBJ2-3; possible D gene TRBD1, 6 bases. The sequenced sample was peripheral blood mononuclear cells (PBMCs), obtained at baseline. CDR3 in amino acids: CASGRQASTDTQYF. The CDR3 coding sequence is TGCGCCAGCGGGCGACAGGCTAGCACAGATACGCAGTATTTT.